This TCR beta chain was captured by sequencing in a study of blood T cells in healthy people across ages. The use of a sample-barcoded 5' primer and a J-beta primer mix characterized a second PCR of roughly 6 to 11 cycles. TCRdb reprocessed the 5' RACE reads via MiXCR and lists one record per CDR3 protein. The repertoire holds about 1.6 million distinct CDR3 sequences, with about 32% as singletons. The CDR3 has 13 amino acids. Germline V gene data show CDR1 as SGDLS and CDR2 as YYNGEE. This rearrangement joins TRBV9 to TRBJ2-5; D is unresolved. The J call is doubtful: the DNA matches TRBJ2-7 better. Sequenced material: blood. This sequence originates from a woman aged 25 to 39 in good health. CDR3 sequence (DNA): TGTGCCAGCAGCGTAGAGGGTAAGGGCGAGCAGTACTTC. Its translation is CASSVEGKGEQYF.